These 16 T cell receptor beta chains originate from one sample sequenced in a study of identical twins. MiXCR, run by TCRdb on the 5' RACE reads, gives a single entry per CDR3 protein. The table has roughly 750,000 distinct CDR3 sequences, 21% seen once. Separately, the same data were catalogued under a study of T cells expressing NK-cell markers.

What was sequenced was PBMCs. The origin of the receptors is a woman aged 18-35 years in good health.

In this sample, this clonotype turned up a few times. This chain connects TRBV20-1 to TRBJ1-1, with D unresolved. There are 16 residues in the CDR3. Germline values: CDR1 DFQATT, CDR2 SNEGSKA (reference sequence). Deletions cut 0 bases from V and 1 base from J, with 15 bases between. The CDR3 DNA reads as TGCAGTGCTAGAGATAATGGTTACGAAAAGAACACTGAAGCTTTCTTT. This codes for CSARDNGYEKNTEAFF.

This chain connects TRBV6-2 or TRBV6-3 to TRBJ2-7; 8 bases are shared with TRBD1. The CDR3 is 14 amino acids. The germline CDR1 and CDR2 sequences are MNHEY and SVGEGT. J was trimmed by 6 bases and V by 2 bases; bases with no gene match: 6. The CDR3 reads CASSYNGRGLEQYF. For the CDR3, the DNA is TGTGCCAGCAGTTACAACGGCAGGGGGCTCGAGCAGTACTTC.

The CDR3, as DNA: TGCGCCAGCAGCCCCGAGGGCGGGAGCATGTCAGATACGCAGTATTTT. Amino acids: CASSPEGGSMSDTQYF. V gene TRBV5-1 combines with J gene TRBJ2-3; TRBD2 matches at 7 bases. The CDR3 is made up of 16 amino acids. Unmatched junction bases numbered 12, after V lost 4 bases and J lost 4 bases. Germline V CDR1 and CDR2: SGHRS, YFSETQ.

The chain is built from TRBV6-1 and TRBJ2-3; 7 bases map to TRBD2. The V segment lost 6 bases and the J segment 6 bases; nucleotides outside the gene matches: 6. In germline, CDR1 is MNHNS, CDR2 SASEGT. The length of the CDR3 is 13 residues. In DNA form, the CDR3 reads TGTGCCAGCAGAACGGGAGGTGGGGATACGCAGTATTTT. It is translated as CASRTGGGDTQYF.

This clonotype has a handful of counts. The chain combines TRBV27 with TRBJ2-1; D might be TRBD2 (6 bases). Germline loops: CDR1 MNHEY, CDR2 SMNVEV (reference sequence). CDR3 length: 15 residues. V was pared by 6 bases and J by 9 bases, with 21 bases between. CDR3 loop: CASRGSGVGGSEQFF. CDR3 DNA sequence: TGTGCCAGCAGGGGATCGGGAGTTGGTGGGAGTGAGCAGTTCTTC.

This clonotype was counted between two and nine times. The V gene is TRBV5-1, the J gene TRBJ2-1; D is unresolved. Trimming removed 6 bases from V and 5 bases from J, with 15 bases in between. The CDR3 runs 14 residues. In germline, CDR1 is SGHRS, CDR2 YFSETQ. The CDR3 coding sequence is TGCGCCAGCACCCCCCAACCGTCCCACAATGAGCAGTTCTTC. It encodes CASTPQPSHNEQFF.

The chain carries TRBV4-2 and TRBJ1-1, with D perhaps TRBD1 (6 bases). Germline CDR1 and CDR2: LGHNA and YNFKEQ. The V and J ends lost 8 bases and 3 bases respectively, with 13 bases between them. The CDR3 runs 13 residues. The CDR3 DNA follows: TGTGCCAGCGGAACAAAGGGGGACACTGAAGCTTTCTTT. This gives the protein CASGTKGDTEAFF.

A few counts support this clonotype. The CDR3, as DNA: TGTGCCAGCAGGCGCAGTACAGGGGTGACCTACAATGAGCAGTTCTTC. Protein sequence: CASRRSTGVTYNEQFF. The gene calls are TRBV7-2 and TRBJ2-1, with 7 bases fitting TRBD1. Germline V lookup: CDR1 SGHTA, CDR2 FQGNSA. The CDR3 has 16 residues. Trimming cost V 6 bases and J 2 bases; bases outside gene matches: 10.

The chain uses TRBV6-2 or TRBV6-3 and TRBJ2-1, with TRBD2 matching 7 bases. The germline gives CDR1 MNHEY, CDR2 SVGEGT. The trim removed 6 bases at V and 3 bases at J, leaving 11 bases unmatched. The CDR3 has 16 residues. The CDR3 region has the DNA TGTGCCAGCAGATCCTCCGGCGGGGGATTCTACAATGAGCAGTTCTTC. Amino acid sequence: CASRSSGGGFYNEQFF.

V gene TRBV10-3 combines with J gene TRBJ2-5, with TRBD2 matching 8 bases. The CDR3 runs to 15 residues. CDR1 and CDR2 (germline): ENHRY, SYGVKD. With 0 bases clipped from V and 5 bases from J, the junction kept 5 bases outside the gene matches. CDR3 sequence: CAISESREGPETQYF. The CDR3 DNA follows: TGTGCCATCAGTGAGTCACGGGAGGGCCCTGAGACCCAGTACTTC.

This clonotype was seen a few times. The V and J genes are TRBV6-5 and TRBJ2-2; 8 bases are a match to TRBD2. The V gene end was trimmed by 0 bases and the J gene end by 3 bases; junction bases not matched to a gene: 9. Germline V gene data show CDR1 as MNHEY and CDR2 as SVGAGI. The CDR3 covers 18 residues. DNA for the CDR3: TGTGCCAGCAGTTACTCGAGATTAGCGGGACTTTACACCGGGGAGCTGTTTTTT. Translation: CASSYSRLAGLYTGELFF.

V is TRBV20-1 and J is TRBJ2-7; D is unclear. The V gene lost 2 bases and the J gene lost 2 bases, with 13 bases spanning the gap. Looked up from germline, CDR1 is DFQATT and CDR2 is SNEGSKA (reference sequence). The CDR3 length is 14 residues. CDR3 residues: CSARPPSFPYEQYF. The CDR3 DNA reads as TGCAGTGCTAGACCCCCAAGCTTTCCCTACGAGCAGTACTTC.

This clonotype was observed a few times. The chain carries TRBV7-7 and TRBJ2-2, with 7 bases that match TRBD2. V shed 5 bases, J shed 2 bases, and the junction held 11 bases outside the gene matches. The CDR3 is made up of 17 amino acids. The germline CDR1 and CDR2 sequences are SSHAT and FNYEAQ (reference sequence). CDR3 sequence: CASSPTRDYLNTGELFF. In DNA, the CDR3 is TGTGCCAGCAGCCCAACCCGGGACTACCTTAACACCGGGGAGCTGTTTTTT.

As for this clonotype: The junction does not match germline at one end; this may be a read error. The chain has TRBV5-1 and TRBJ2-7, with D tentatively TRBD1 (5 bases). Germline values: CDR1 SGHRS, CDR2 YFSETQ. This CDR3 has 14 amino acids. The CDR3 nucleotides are TGCGCCAACAGCTTGCAACAGGCCCTTTCCGAGCAGTACTTC. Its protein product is CANSLQQALSEQYF.

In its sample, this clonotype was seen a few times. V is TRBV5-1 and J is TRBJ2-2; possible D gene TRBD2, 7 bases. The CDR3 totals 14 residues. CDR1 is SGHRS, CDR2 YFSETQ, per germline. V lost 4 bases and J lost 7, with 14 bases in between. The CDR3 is CASSDRGGNGELFF. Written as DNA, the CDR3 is TGCGCCAGCAGCGACCGCGGGGGCAACGGGGAGCTGTTTTTT.

The CDR3 DNA reads TGCGCCAGCAGGCAGACCGGCCCCTTCTCTGGGGCCAACGTCCTGACTTTC. It codes for CASRQTGPFSGANVLTF. The rearrangement joins TRBV5-1 to TRBJ2-6; D remains ambiguous. Trimming shortened V by 5 bases and J by 0 bases, and 15 bases separated the two germline ends. CDR3 length: 17 amino acids. Germline loops: CDR1 SGHRS, CDR2 YFSETQ.